This T cell receptor beta chain was profiled in a study of long-term antiretroviral therapy in people with HIV. The J segment lost 1 base and the V segment lost 2 bases, leaving 0 bases of the junction unmatched. This CDR3 region has 15 residues. Germline CDR1 reads MRHNA; CDR2 reads SNTAGT. None of the participants with HIV were treated outside the United States. Sequencing used immunoSEQ v3.0 at survey level. The method was immunoSEQ multiplex PCR; TCRdb's version includes in-frame clones alone and lacks a portion of them. The sample has more than 20,000 clones; approximately 90% are singletons. This chain links TRBV6-4 with TRBJ2-1; 9 nucleotides match TRBD2. The starting material was unsorted PBMCs, obtained around 2.6 years after starting antiretroviral therapy. The receptor was isolated from a man aged 40-49 years with HIV. As DNA, the CDR3 is TGTGCCAGCAGTGACGCGGGGGGGTCCTACAATGAGCAGTTCTTC. This codes for CASSDAGGSYNEQFF.